Presented here are 26 T cell receptor beta chains from one specimen sequenced in a study of blood T cells in healthy people across ages. Alongside a J-beta primer mix, a sample-barcoded 5' primer served in a second PCR lasting 7 to 11 cycles. TCRdb re-derived calls from the 5' RACE reads in MiXCR, one entry per CDR3 protein. Of roughly 2 million distinct CDR3 sequences in the sample, around half were seen once. Sequencing was done on a sample of blood. These receptors originate from a woman aged 40 to 49 in good health.

This clonotype was counted between two and nine times. The gene calls are TRBV4-3 and TRBJ2-3, with a weak D call TRBD2 (5 bases). This CDR3 has 16 residues. Trimming took 0 bases from V and 2 from J, leaving 12 bases between them. Looked up from germline, CDR1 is LGHNA and CDR2 is YSLEER. The CDR3 is CASSQDLAYDTDTQYF. The CDR3 DNA reads as TGCGCCAGCAGCCAAGATCTAGCTTACGACACAGATACGCAGTATTTT.

This rearrangement joins TRBV20-1 to TRBJ1-2, with D possibly matching TRBD1 (5 bases). Germline CDR1 is DFQATT and CDR2 is SNEGSKA (reference sequence). This CDR3 is 13 amino acids long. V was pared by 3 bases and J by 4 bases, with 12 bases between. The CDR3 DNA reads as TGCAGTGCTAGCTTCAGCGGGGGCTATGGCTACACCTTC. Encoded protein: CSASFSGGYGYTF.

The rearrangement joins TRBV9 to TRBJ1-6; D might be TRBD1 (5 bases). Trimming took 1 base from V and 7 from J, leaving 15 bases between them. The germline V gene encodes CDR1 SGDLS and CDR2 YYNGEE. CDR3 length equals 16 residues. The CDR3 bases are TGTGCCAGCAGCGTATACCCCGGGACCTCAAATTCACCCCTCCACTTT. It is translated as CASSVYPGTSNSPLHF.

The V and J genes are TRBV7-8 and TRBJ2-3; 8 nucleotides agree with TRBD1. The CDR3 runs to 12 residues. Germline V lookup: CDR1 SGHVS, CDR2 FQNEAQ. This CDR3 is CADRGVADTQYF. The CDR3 nucleotides read TGTGCTGACAGGGGTGTCGCAGATACGCAGTATTTT.

Details on this clonotype: Since a much larger clone is just one base distant, this may be a read error. J is TRBJ2-7 and V is TRBV7-2, with unresolved D. Germline CDR1 SGHTA, CDR2 FQGNSA. This CDR3 spans 14 amino acids. The CDR3 here is CACSHRTVTYEQYF. The CDR3 DNA sequence: TGTGCCTGCAGCCACCGGACGGTTACCTACGAGCAGTACTTC.

This clonotype was observed a handful of times. The chain employs TRBV20-1 and TRBJ2-7; possible D gene TRBD2, 7 bases. V lost 0 bases and J 10 bases, leaving 25 bases between the germline ends. The CDR3 spans 16 residues. CDR1 is DFQATT, CDR2 SNEGSKA, per germline (reference sequence). The CDR3 DNA sequence: TGCAGTGCTAGAGATCTCAATGCGGGGGCCCCCCAGGACCAGTACTTC. Its protein product is CSARDLNAGAPQDQYF.

This chain uses TRBV4-2 with TRBJ2-1; TRBD2 matches at 7 bases. CDR3 length: 15 residues. Germline CDR1 LGHNA, CDR2 YNFKEQ. The J segment lost 6 bases and the V segment lost 3 bases, leaving 8 bases of the junction unmatched. The CDR3: CASSQERGEINEQFF. CDR3 DNA: TGTGCCAGCAGCCAGGAGCGGGGCGAAATCAATGAGCAGTTCTTC.

The chain employs TRBV6-2 or TRBV6-3 and TRBJ1-1; 8 nucleotides line up with TRBD1. J lost 1 base, V lost 6 bases, and 13 bases had no gene match. This CDR3 comprises 17 residues. Germline V lookup: CDR1 MNHEY, CDR2 SVGEGT. The DNA of the CDR3 is TGTGCCAGCAGCGAATCGACAGGGGTCCGGCGGAACACTGAAGCTTTCTTT. Translated: CASSESTGVRRNTEAFF.

This clonotype was found a few times. CDR3 sequence reads: CASSQEGGVWDNVDNEQFF. In nucleotides, the CDR3 is TGCGCCAGCAGCCAAGAGGGGGGTGTATGGGACAACGTAGACAATGAGCAGTTCTTC. The chain has TRBV4-1 and TRBJ2-1, with D perhaps matching TRBD1 or TRBD2 (6 bases each). V dropped 0 bases and J dropped 5 bases, with 23 bases sitting between them. Germline V lookup: CDR1 MGHRA, CDR2 YSYEKL. This CDR3 is 19 amino acids long.

This clonotype was picked up a small number of times. The chain is built from TRBV15 and TRBJ2-7; tentatively, D is TRBD1 (5 bases). Germline values: CDR1 LNHNV, CDR2 YYDKDF (reference sequence). CDR3 length: 14 residues. Trimming took 4 bases from V and 0 from J, leaving 10 bases between them. The CDR3 DNA is TGTGCCACCAGCACCCATGACAGCTCCTACGAGCAGTACTTC. It is translated as CATSTHDSSYEQYF. The full variable domain, completed using reference TRBV15 and TRBJ2-7, is DAMVIQNPRYQVTQFGKPVTLSCSQTLNHNVMYWYQQKSSQAPKLLFHYYDKDFNNEADTPDNFQSRRPNTSFCFLDIRSPGLGDTAMYLCATSTHDSSYEQYFGPGTRLTVT.

This clonotype appeared a few times. The V and J genes are TRBV6-5 and TRBJ2-3, with TRBD2 matching 10 bases. V lost 5 bases to trimming and J lost 2 bases; unmatched junction nucleotides: 4. The CDR3 loop spans 15 amino acids. Germline CDR1 reads MNHEY; CDR2 reads SVGAGI. The CDR3 sequence: CASSLAGAHTDTQYF. The CDR3 coding sequence is TGTGCCAGCAGTCTAGCGGGGGCCCACACAGATACGCAGTATTTT.

This clonotype showed up just a few times. The V gene is TRBV29-1, the J gene TRBJ2-1; 12 nucleotides agree with TRBD1. Germline V gene lookup returns CDR1 SQVTM and CDR2 ANQGSEA. V dropped 6 bases and J dropped 10; count of bases not matched to a gene: 16. CDR3 length equals 16 residues. The CDR3 region is CSVRKPGTGGEGEQFF. The CDR3 DNA sequence: TGCAGCGTCAGGAAGCCCGGGACAGGGGGCGAAGGGGAGCAGTTCTTC.

The genes are TRBV21-1 and TRBJ2-4; TRBD2, as called in the table, went unchecked against the DNA. TRBV21-1 is a pseudogene segment. The CDR3 runs to 17 residues. The CDR3: CASSRGVTSGEKNIQYF. The CDR3 nucleotides are TGTGCCAGCAGCAGGGGGGTAACTAGCGGGGAGAAAAACATTCAGTACTTC.

This sequence joins TRBV20-1 and TRBJ2-7, with D unclear. The CDR3 covers 12 residues. Per the germline V gene, CDR1 is DFQATT and CDR2 is SNEGSKA (reference sequence). The ends were cut back, 6 bases at V and 2 bases at J, with 11 bases in the middle. CDR3 region: CSAADEAYEQYF. The CDR3 region has the DNA TGCAGTGCGGCTGACGAGGCCTACGAGCAGTACTTC.

The V gene is TRBV11-2, the J gene TRBJ2-3; weak D call: TRBD2 (6 bases). Germline V lookup: CDR1 SGHAT, CDR2 FQNNGV. V shed 4 bases and J shed 2 bases, with 22 bases lying between them. The CDR3 is made up of 18 amino acids. The CDR3 loop reads CASSSNSGSGPPTDTQYF. CDR3 nucleotides: TGTGCCAGCAGCTCGAATAGCGGTAGCGGACCACCCACAGATACGCAGTATTTT.

This clonotype occurred a few times. The chain carries TRBV5-1 and TRBJ2-3, with unresolved D. This CDR3 contains 14 residues. Trimming took 6 bases from V and 2 from J, leaving 13 bases between them. From germline, CDR1 is SGHRS and CDR2 YFSETQ. This CDR3 is CASNPGTATDTQYF. For the CDR3, the DNA is TGCGCCAGCAACCCGGGCACCGCCACAGATACGCAGTATTTT.

This clonotype was found once. The chain links TRBV6-2 or TRBV6-3 to TRBJ1-1; D is unresolved. Germline CDR1 and CDR2: MNHEY and SVGEGT. The CDR3 spans 15 residues. The V end was cut by 4 bases, the J end by 3 bases, with 15 bases between. CDR3 in DNA: TGTGCCAGCAGTTTTGTCACAGTTGAGCACACTGAAGCTTTCTTT. Translated: CASSFVTVEHTEAFF.

The rearrangement joins TRBV12-3 or TRBV12-4 to TRBJ2-3, with D maybe TRBD2 (5 bases). The CDR3 covers 13 residues. Trimming stripped 8 bases from V and 2 bases from J, with 11 bases between. DNA for the CDR3: TGTGCCAGCGGCACCGGGAACACAGATACGCAGTATTTT. Protein sequence: CASGTGNTDTQYF.

This chain joins TRBV28 and TRBJ1-2; D perhaps matches TRBD1 (6 bases). Looked up from germline, CDR1 is MDHEN and CDR2 is SYDVKM. V shed 3 bases and J shed 1 base, with 12 bases lying between them. This CDR3 has 15 amino acids. This CDR3 reads CASSFSGQINYGYTF. CDR3 DNA sequence: TGTGCCAGCAGTTTCTCCGGACAGATTAACTATGGCTACACCTTC.

This clonotype was seen only a few times. The chain recombines TRBV29-1 with TRBJ2-1; maybe TRBD2 (5 bases). Per the germline V gene, CDR1 is SQVTM and CDR2 is ANQGSEA. V was shortened by 3 bases and J by 5 bases, with 14 bases between the two germline ends. The CDR3 spans 14 residues. The chain's CDR3 is CSVDRPEGNNEQFF. DNA of the CDR3: TGCAGCGTTGATCGGCCCGAGGGCAACAATGAGCAGTTCTTC.

The chain employs TRBV6-4 and TRBJ2-3; tentative D call: TRBD2 (5 bases). Germline V gives CDR1 MRHNA, CDR2 SNTAGT. The CDR3 has 13 residues. Trimming shortened V by 5 bases and J by 5 bases, and 11 bases separated the two germline ends. CDR3 residues: CASSSESGDTQYF. The DNA of the CDR3 is TGTGCCAGCAGTTCGGAGAGCGGAGATACGCAGTATTTT.

This chain joins TRBV9 and TRBJ1-5; D is uncertain. Trimming stripped 2 bases from V and 9 bases from J, with 12 bases between. Germline V gives CDR1 SGDLS, CDR2 YYNGEE. The CDR3 runs 13 residues. The DNA of the CDR3 is TGTGCCAGCAGCGTCGAGGTTTTAGGGCCCCAGCATTTT. This gives the protein CASSVEVLGPQHF.

The chain combines TRBV6-5 with TRBJ2-1, with 11 bases that match TRBD2. From germline, CDR1 is MNHEY and CDR2 SVGAGI. V shed 0 bases and J 9 bases; nucleotides not matched to a gene: 10. The CDR3 is made up of 17 amino acids. In nucleotides, the CDR3 is TGTGCCAGCAGTTACTCAGCTAGCGGGGGGTTTAAGGGTGAGCAGTTCTTC. This encodes CASSYSASGGFKGEQFF.

The chain couples TRBV28 to TRBJ2-7, with D possibly TRBD1 on 5 matching bases. V was pared by 9 bases and J by 4 bases, with 16 bases between. Germline V CDR1 and CDR2: MDHEN, SYDVKM. This CDR3 contains 13 residues. CDR3: CASKRGTTYEQYF. The CDR3 coding sequence is TGTGCCAGTAAAAGGGGAACAACGTACGAGCAGTACTTC.

This clonotype was observed once. The DNA of the CDR3 is TGTGCCAGCAGCCTAGGGGCTAGCCTGAGCACAGATACGCAGTATTTT. Amino acid sequence: CASSLGASLSTDTQYF. The chain joins TRBV12-3 or TRBV12-4 to TRBJ2-3; either TRBD1 or TRBD2 may fit D (5 bases each). The CDR3 spans 16 residues. V shed 6 bases and J shed 0 bases, with 16 bases lying between them.

The rearrangement links TRBV5-5 to TRBJ2-7, with 13 bases identical to TRBD2. Germline loops: CDR1 SGHKS, CDR2 YYEKEE (reference sequence). The CDR3 has 15 residues. The junction had 7 bases not matched to a gene; V was cut back by 4 bases and J by 6 bases. The CDR3 loop is CASSPQGLAGSEQYF. For the CDR3, the DNA is TGTGCCAGCAGCCCACAGGGACTAGCGGGGAGCGAGCAGTACTTC.